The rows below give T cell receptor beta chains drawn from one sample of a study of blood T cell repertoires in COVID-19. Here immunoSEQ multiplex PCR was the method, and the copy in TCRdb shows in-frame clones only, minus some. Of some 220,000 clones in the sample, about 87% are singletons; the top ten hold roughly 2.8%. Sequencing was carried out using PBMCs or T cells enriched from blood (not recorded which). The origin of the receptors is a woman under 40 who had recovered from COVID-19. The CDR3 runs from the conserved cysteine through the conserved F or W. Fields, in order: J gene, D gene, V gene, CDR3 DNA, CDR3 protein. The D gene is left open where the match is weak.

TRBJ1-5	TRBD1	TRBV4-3	TGCGCCAGCAGCCAAGATTGGAGGGGGCTTCAGCAGCCCCAGCATTTT	CASSQDWRGLQQPQHF
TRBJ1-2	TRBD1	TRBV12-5	TGTGCTAGTGGTTTGGAATCCCTCCCCATTAACTTAGGGACAGACCCCTATGGCTACACCTTC	CASGLESLPINLGTDPYGYTF
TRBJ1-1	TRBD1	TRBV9	TGTGCCAGCAGCCCCCGGGGACAGTTGAACACTGAAGCTTTCTTT	CASSPRGQLNTEAFF
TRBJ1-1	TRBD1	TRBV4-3	TGCGCCAGCAGCCAAATGCTAACCACAGGGGGCACTGAAGCTTTCTTT	CASSQMLTTGGTEAFF
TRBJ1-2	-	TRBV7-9	TGTGCCAGCAGCTTAGCGCTACGGACAGTCTATGGCTACACCTTC	CASSLALRTVYGYTF
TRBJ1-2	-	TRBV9	TGTGCCAGCAGCGTAGCAACAGACCAACACTATGGCTACACCTTC	CASSVATDQHYGYTF
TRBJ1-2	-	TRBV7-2	TGTGCCAGCGGTCCCGGGGATGGCTACACCTTC	CASGPGDGYTF
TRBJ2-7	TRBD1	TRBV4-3	TGCGCCAGCAGCCAAGAAGGAACAGGGGCCTACGAGCAGTACTTC	CASSQEGTGAYEQYF
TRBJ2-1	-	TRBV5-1	TGCGCCAGCAGCTCCCGAGGGAATGAGCAGTTCTTC	CASSSRGNEQFF
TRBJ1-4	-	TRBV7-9	TGTGCCAGCAGCTTACTCGGAGAGGCGGTGTTTTTT	CASSLLGEAVFF
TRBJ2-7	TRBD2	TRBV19	TGTGCCAGTAGTACCGCAGAGGGAGGGCCCTACGAGCAGTACTTC	CASSTAEGGPYEQYF
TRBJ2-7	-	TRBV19	TGTGCCAGTAGTATGCTAGGGGGCGAGCAGTACTTC	CASSMLGGEQYF
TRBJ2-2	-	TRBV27	TGTGCCAGCAGTTTAACCGGGTACCACACCGGGGAGCTGTTTTTT	CASSLTGYHTGELFF
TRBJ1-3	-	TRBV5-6	TGTGCCAGCAGCTTGGCCGCCAGGGGAAACACCATATATTTT	CASSLAARGNTIYF
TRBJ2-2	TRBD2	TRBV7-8	TGTGCCAGCAAACTAACGGGGGGTCGGTTGTGGACTAACACCGGGGAGCTGTTTTTT	CASKLTGGRLWTNTGELFF
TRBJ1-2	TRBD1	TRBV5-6	TGTGCCAGCAGCTTGACCGGGACAGGGGCTTTTTATGGCTACACCTTC	CASSLTGTGAFYGYTF
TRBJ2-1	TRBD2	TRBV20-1	TGCAGTGCTAGTTCTCTAGCGGGGGTTTCCTACAATGAGCAGTTCTTC	CSASSLAGVSYNEQFF